One and the same sample provided the 20 T cell receptor beta chains below, sequenced in a study of glioma-infiltrating T cells after dendritic cell vaccination. Assay: immunoSEQ multiplex PCR; the TCRdb copy retains only in-frame clones and omits some. Of about 49,000 clones in the sample, less than 90% are singletons; the top ten hold 9.5% to 12%. The source material was blood, sampled before dendritic cell vaccination. The receptors stem from a human donor with glioblastoma.

The genes are TRBV4-3 and TRBJ2-5; 11 bases align to TRBD2. CDR1 and CDR2 (germline): LGHNA, YSLEER. V dropped 0 bases and J dropped 7; count of bases not matched to a gene: 19. This CDR3 spans 20 amino acids. The chain's CDR3 is CASSQDGAEGTSGRQGTQYF. The CDR3 nucleotides are TGCGCCAGCAGCCAAGATGGGGCCGAGGGGACTAGCGGTCGTCAGGGGACCCAGTACTTC.

The CDR3 DNA sequence: TGTGCCAGTAGGCCCGGGACAGGGGCAACTCATAATGAAGCTTTCTTT. Protein sequence: CASRPGTGATHNEAFF. The rearrangement links TRBV19 to TRBJ1-1; 10 positions agree with TRBD1. Germline trimming cut 6 bases from V and 7 bases from J; bases unmatched to any gene: 14. This CDR3 has 16 residues. Germline V gene sequence: CDR1 LNHDA, CDR2 SQIVND (reference sequence).

The chain has TRBV2 and TRBJ1-5; TRBD1 matches at 8 bases. The junction had 7 bases not matched to a gene; V was cut back by 6 bases and J by 9 bases. The germline V gene has CDR1 SNHLY and CDR2 FYNNEI. The CDR3 covers 13 residues. CDR3 sequence reads: CASSSGGGSPQHF. CDR3 DNA: TGTGCCAGCAGCTCAGGGGGCGGTTCGCCCCAGCATTTT.

The genes are TRBV4-3 and TRBJ2-1; perhaps TRBD1 as D (6 bases). The CDR3 length is 16 residues. Trimming pared 0 bases from V and 4 bases from J, leaving 13 bases between. CDR1 and CDR2 from the germline V gene are LGHNA and YSLEER. CDR3 sequence: CASSQDGLGGYNEQFF. CDR3 coding DNA: TGCGCCAGCAGCCAAGACGGTCTAGGGGGTTACAATGAGCAGTTCTTC.

The genes are TRBV6-4 and TRBJ2-3; TRBD2 matches 8 bases. The CDR3 has 15 residues. V lost 4 bases and J lost 2; bases outside the gene matches: 5. Germline-derived CDR1 and CDR2 are MRHNA and SNTAGT. This chain's CDR3 is CASSASSGPTDTQYF. The CDR3 DNA reads TGTGCCAGCAGTGCGTCTAGCGGGCCCACAGATACGCAGTATTTT.

CDR3 DNA sequence: TGTGCCAGCAGCCACGGGGGGGCTCCACAAGGCTACGAGCAGTACTTC. It encodes CASSHGGAPQGYEQYF. The chain joins TRBV14 to TRBJ2-7; 8 positions agree with TRBD2. The V and J ends lost 3 bases and 3 bases, in that order; junction bases with no gene match: 10. Germline V gene lookup returns CDR1 SGHDN and CDR2 FVKESK. The CDR3 length is 16 residues.

The rearrangement joins TRBV19 to TRBJ1-1; no definite D call. CDR3 length: 11 residues. V was pared by 9 bases and J by 2 bases, with 7 bases between. CDR1 is LNHDA and CDR2 is SQIVND in the germline V gene (reference sequence). CDR3 residues: CARSENTEAFF. The CDR3 nucleotides are TGTGCCAGGAGCGAAAACACTGAAGCTTTCTTT.

This rearrangement joins TRBV7-6 to TRBJ2-2, with 13 nucleotides matching TRBD2. The ends lost 6 bases at V and 5 bases at J; junction bases unmatched: 9. CDR3 length: 17 amino acids. CDR1 is SGHVS and CDR2 is FNYEAQ in the germline V gene. CDR3 coding DNA: TGTGCCAGCAGTTTACCAGGACTAGCGGGGGAAACCGGGGAGCTGTTTTTT. Encoded protein: CASSLPGLAGETGELFF.

The chain recombines TRBV5-1 with TRBJ2-3; 8 nucleotides agree with TRBD1. V shed 0 bases, J shed 2 bases, and the junction held 11 bases outside the gene matches. Germline V CDR1 and CDR2: SGHRS, YFSETQ. The CDR3 runs 18 residues. This CDR3 is CASSLVTAGTGFTDTQYF. CDR3 bases: TGCGCCAGCAGCTTGGTAACAGCCGGGACAGGCTTCACAGATACGCAGTATTTT.

The V and J genes are TRBV25-1 and TRBJ1-1; 7 bases match TRBD1. The CDR3 is made up of 13 amino acids. Germline lookup yields CDR1 MGHDK and CDR2 SYGVNS. V lost 8 bases, J lost 5 bases, and 8 bases stayed unmatched. The CDR3 nucleotides are TGTGCCAGCCTTAAACAGGGGAGGACTGAAGCTTTCTTT. It specifies CASLKQGRTEAFF.

The V gene is TRBV11-3, the J gene TRBJ2-2; 9 bases are a match to TRBD1. Germline CDR1 is SGHNT and CDR2 is YENEEA. V shed 3 bases, J shed 1 base, and the junction held 0 bases outside the gene matches. The CDR3 sequence is 15 residues long. The CDR3 nucleotides are TGTGCCAGCAGCTTGGGACAGGGGAACACCGGGGAGCTGTTTTTT. This sequence encodes CASSLGQGNTGELFF.

V gene TRBV13 combines with J gene TRBJ1-6, with 10 bases matching TRBD1. The CDR3 is 17 amino acids. Germline trimming cut 5 bases from V and 7 bases from J; bases unmatched to any gene: 11. Per germline, CDR1 PRHDT and CDR2 FYEKMQ (reference sequence). The CDR3 sequence is CASSRVTGGVWNSPLHF. CDR3 in DNA: TGTGCCAGCAGCCGCGTGACAGGGGGCGTTTGGAATTCACCCCTCCACTTT.

The J gene is TRBJ1-3, the V gene TRBV18, with D tentatively TRBD1 (6 bases). The CDR3 is 17 residues long. V lost 2 bases and J 1 base, leaving 15 bases between the germline ends. CDR1 and CDR2 from the germline V gene are KGHSH and LQKENI. CDR3 in amino acids: CASSPGLGAKSGNTIYF. In DNA form, the CDR3 reads TGTGCCAGCTCACCAGGGTTGGGGGCTAAGTCTGGAAACACCATATATTTT.

This clone was found a few times. The V and J genes are TRBV7-9 and TRBJ2-7; 9 bases map to TRBD1. With 5 bases clipped from V and 6 bases from J, the junction kept 2 bases outside the gene matches. This CDR3 is 12 amino acids long. CDR1 is SEHNR, CDR2 FQNEAQ, per germline (reference sequence). CDR3 DNA sequence: TGTGCCAGCAGCCGGACAGGGGCCGAGCAGTACTTC. It specifies CASSRTGAEQYF.

V is TRBV2 and J is TRBJ2-1; 14 bases agree with TRBD2. V gave up 8 bases and J gave up 7 bases; unmatched junction bases: 7. The CDR3 runs to 15 residues. CDR1 SNHLY and CDR2 FYNNEI come from the germline V gene. In DNA, the CDR3 is TGTGCCAGCGGGGGACTAGCGGGAGTTGAAAATGAGCAGTTCTTC. Translated: CASGGLAGVENEQFF.

The V call is TRBV4-3, the J call TRBJ1-1, with 7 bases fitting TRBD1. The CDR3 is 13 residues long. Germline assignment: CDR1 LGHNA and CDR2 YSLEER. V lost 1 base to trimming and J lost 10 bases; unmatched junction nucleotides: 6. CDR3 nucleotide sequence: TGCGCCAGCAGCCAAGGCAGGGGGGTTCGAGCTTTCTTT. Translating gives CASSQGRGVRAFF.

This rearrangement joins TRBV9 to TRBJ2-1; 8 bases are shared with TRBD2. Trimming removed 4 bases from V and 3 bases from J; junction bases left unmatched: 9. Germline lookup yields CDR1 SGDLS and CDR2 YYNGEE. The CDR3 is 16 amino acids. CDR3: CASSPREGLVYNEQFF. CDR3 bases: TGTGCCAGCAGCCCTCGGGAGGGACTAGTCTACAATGAGCAGTTCTTC.

V usage is TRBV29-1 and J usage is TRBJ1-2; the D is unclear. This CDR3 is built from 12 residues. Germline CDR1 and CDR2: SQVTM and ANQGSEA. Trimming took 7 bases from V and 4 from J, leaving 13 bases between them. Here the CDR3 DNA reads TGCAGCGGGGTTACAGAAAGCTATGGCTACACCTTC. Protein: CSGVTESYGYTF.

CDR3 coding DNA: TGCGCCAGCAGCTTTGGGGCTAGCGGGAGGAGCGGACAGTACTTC. It yields the protein CASSFGASGRSGQYF. The chain has TRBV5-1 and TRBJ2-7; 11 bases map to TRBD2. In germline, CDR1 is SGHRS, CDR2 YFSETQ. V gave up 2 bases and J gave up 10 bases; unmatched junction bases: 11. This CDR3 region has 15 residues. The variable domain in full, with the rest retrieved from reference TRBV5-1 and TRBJ2-7, is KAGVTQTPRYLIKTRGQQVTLSCSPISGHRSVSWYQQTPGQGLQFLFEYFSETQRNKGNFPGRFSGRQFSNSRSEMNVSTLELGDSALYLCASSFGASGRSGQYFGPGTRLTVT.

The chain links TRBV9 to TRBJ2-5; perhaps TRBD2 as D (6 bases). Germline CDR1 and CDR2: SGDLS and YYNGEE. There are 15 residues in the CDR3. Trimming took off 1 base at V and 4 bases at J, with 14 bases between the two ends. The CDR3 region is CASSVSPGDAETQYF. The CDR3 coding sequence is TGTGCCAGCAGCGTATCTCCGGGAGATGCAGAGACCCAGTACTTC.